The clone carrying this TCR beta chain was counted at least ten times. Its antigen remains unidentified. Synthesis of cDNA was carried out by template-switch 5'RACE. The reaction used 10-nucleotide random UMIs. Each sequencing run yielded over 170 million TCR-beta sequences from 15-18 subjects. MiXCR, run by TCRdb on the 5' RACE reads, gives a single entry per CDR3 protein. The repertoire includes about 59,000 distinct CDR3 sequences, approximately 12% of them detected once, and 9.5% to 12% sits in the top ten. This record comes from a study of neurological immune-mediated disorders. General observations from the study: In HTLV-1-associated myelopathy, TCR clonal expansion was greatest, whereas multiple sclerosis had the least, falling below healthy controls.

The CDR3 consists of 16 residues. Looked up from germline, CDR1 is SGHRS and CDR2 is YFSETQ. V lost 1 base and J lost 5; bases outside the gene matches: 6. Stored at -80 C, 2 million PBMCs were the source of the unsorted libraries. This clonotype was obtained from a woman aged 55 to 70 with HTLV-1-associated myelopathy (HAM/TSP). The rearrangement uses TRBV5-1 and TRBJ2-2, with TRBD2 identical over 9 bases. The sample consisted of PBMCs. CDR3 protein: CASSLQASGKTGELFF. In DNA form, the CDR3 reads TGCGCCAGCAGCTTGCAGGCTAGCGGGAAGACCGGGGAGCTGTTTTTT.